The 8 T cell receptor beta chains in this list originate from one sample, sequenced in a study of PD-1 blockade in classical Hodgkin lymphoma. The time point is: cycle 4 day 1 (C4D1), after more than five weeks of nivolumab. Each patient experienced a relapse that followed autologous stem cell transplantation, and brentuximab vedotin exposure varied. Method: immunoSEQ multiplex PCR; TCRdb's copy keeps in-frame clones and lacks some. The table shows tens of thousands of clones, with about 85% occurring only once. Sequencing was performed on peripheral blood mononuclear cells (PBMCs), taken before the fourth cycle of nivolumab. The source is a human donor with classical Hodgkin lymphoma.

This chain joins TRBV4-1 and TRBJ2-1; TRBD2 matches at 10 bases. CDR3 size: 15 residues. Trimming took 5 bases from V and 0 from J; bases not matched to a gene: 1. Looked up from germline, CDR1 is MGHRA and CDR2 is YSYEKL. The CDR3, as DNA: TGCGCCAGCAGCAGGACTAGCGGCTCCTACAATGAGCAGTTCTTC. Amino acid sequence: CASSRTSGSYNEQFF.

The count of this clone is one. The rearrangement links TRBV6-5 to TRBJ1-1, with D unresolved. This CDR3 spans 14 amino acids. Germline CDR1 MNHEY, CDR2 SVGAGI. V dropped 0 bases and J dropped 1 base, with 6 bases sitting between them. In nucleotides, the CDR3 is TGTGCCAGCAGTTACTCGGGCGGGAACACTGAAGCTTTCTTT. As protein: CASSYSGGNTEAFF.

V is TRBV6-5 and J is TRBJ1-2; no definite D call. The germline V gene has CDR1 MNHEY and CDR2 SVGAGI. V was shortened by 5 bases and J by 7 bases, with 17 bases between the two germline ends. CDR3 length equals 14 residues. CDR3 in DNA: TGTGCCAGCAGTCTCGAAATGACACTCCCTGGCTACACCTTC. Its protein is CASSLEMTLPGYTF.

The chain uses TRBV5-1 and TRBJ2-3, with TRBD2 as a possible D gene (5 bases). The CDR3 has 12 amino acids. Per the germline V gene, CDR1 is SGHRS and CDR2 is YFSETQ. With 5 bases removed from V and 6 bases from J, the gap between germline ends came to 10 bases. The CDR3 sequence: CASSNEGDTQYF. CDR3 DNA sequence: TGCGCCAGCAGTAACGAGGGTGATACGCAGTATTTT.

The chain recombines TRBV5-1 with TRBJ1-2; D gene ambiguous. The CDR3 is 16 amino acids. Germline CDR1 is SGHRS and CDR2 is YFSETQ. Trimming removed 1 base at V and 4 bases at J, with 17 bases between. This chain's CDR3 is CASSLSVPGSSYGYTF. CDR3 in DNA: TGCGCCAGCAGCTTGTCAGTCCCGGGGTCTAGCTATGGCTACACCTTC.

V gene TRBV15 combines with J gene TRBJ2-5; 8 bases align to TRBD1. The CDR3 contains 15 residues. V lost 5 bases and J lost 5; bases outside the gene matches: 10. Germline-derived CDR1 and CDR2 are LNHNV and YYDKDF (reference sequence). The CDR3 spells CATSGGTGGRETQYF. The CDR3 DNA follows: TGTGCCACCAGCGGGGGTACAGGGGGAAGGGAGACCCAGTACTTC.

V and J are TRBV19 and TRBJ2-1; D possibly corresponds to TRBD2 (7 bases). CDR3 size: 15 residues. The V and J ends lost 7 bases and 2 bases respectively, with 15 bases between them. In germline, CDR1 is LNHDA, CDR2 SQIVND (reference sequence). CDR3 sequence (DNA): TGTGCCAGTAAGGGCGCGGGGGCCGCCTACAATGAGCAGTTCTTC. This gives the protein CASKGAGAAYNEQFF.

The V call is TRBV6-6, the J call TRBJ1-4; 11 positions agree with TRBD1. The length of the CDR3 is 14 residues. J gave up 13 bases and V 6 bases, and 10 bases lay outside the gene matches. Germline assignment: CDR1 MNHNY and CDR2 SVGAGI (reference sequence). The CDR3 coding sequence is TGTGCCAGCAGCCTGGACAGGGGGCGTGAAGGACTGTTTTTT. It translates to CASSLDRGREGLFF.